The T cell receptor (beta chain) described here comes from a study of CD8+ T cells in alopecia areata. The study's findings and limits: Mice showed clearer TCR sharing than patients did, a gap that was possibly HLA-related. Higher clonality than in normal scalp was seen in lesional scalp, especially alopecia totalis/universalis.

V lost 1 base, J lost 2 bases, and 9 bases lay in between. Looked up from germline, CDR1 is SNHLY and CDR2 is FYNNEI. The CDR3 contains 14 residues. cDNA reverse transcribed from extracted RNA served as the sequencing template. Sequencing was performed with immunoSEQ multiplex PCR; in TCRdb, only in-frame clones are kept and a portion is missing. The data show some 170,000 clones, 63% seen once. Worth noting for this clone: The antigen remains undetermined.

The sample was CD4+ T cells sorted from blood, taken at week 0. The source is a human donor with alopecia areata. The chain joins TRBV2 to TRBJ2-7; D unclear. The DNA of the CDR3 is TGTGCCAGCAGTGAAGAGCGCTTTGCCTACGAGCAGTACTTC. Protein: CASSEERFAYEQYF.